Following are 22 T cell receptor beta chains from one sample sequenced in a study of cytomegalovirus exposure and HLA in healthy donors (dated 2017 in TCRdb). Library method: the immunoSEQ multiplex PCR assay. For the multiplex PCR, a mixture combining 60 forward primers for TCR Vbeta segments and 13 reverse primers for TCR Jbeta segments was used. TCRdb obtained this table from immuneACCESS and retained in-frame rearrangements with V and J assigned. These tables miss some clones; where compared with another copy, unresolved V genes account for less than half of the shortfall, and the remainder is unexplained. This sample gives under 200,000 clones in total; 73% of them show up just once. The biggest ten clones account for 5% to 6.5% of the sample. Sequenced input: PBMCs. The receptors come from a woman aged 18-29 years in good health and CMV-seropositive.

This chain's CDR3 is CASGPDRAGANVLTF. In nucleotides, the CDR3 is TGTGCTAGTGGCCCCGACAGGGCTGGGGCCAACGTCCTGACTTTC. The V gene is TRBV12-5, the J gene TRBJ2-6, with 7 nucleotides matching TRBD1. Germline assignment: CDR1 LGHNT and CDR2 FRNRAP. With V trimmed by 6 bases and J by 2 bases, 4 bases remained unmatched. The CDR3 has 15 residues.

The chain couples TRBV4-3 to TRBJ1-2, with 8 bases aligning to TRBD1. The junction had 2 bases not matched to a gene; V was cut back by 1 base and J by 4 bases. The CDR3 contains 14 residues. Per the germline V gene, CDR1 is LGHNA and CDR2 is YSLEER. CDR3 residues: CASSQGDRSYGYTF. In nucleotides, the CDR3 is TGCGCCAGCAGCCAAGGGGACAGGAGCTATGGCTACACCTTC.

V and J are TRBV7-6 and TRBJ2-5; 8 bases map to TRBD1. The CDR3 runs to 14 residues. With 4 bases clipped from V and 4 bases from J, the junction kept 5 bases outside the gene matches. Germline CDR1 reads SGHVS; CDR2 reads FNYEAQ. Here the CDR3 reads CASSSRTGSETQYF. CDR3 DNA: TGTGCCAGCAGCTCAAGGACAGGGTCAGAGACCCAGTACTTC. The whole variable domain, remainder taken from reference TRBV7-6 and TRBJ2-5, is GAGVSQSPRYKVTKRGQDVALRCDPISGHVSLYWYRQALGQGPEFLTYFNYEAQQDKSGLPNDRFSAERPEGSISTLTIQRTEQRDSAMYRCASSSRTGSETQYFGPGTRLLVL.

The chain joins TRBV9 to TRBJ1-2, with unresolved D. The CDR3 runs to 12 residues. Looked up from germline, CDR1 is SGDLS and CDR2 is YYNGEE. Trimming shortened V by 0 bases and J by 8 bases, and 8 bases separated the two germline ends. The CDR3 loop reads CASSVGSEGYTF. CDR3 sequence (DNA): TGTGCCAGCAGCGTAGGGAGCGAAGGCTACACCTTC.

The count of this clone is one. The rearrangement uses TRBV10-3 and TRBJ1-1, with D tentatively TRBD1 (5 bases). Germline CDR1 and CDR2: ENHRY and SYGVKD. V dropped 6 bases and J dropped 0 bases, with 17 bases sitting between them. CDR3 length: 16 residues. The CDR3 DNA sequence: TGTGCCATCAGAGATCGGACACCTGATATGAACACTGAAGCTTTCTTT. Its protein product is CAIRDRTPDMNTEAFF.

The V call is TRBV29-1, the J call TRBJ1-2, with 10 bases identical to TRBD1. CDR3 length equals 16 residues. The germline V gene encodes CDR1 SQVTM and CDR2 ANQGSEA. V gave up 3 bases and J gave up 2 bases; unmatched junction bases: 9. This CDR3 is CSVDRQDRGKNYGYTF. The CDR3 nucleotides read TGCAGCGTTGATAGGCAGGACAGGGGGAAAAACTATGGCTACACCTTC.

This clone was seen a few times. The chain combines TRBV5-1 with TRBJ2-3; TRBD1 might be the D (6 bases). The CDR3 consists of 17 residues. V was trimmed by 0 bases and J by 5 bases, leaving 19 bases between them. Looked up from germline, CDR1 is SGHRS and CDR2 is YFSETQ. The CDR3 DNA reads TGCGCCAGCAGCTTGGCTAGGGACATCATAAGGGGAGATACGCAGTATTTT. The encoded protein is CASSLARDIIRGDTQYF.

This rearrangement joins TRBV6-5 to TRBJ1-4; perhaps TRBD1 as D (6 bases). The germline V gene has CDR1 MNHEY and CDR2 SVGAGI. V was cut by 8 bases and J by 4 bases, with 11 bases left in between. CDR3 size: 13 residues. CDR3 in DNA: TGTGCCAGCGGCACAGGGAATAATGAAAAACTGTTTTTT. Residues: CASGTGNNEKLFF.

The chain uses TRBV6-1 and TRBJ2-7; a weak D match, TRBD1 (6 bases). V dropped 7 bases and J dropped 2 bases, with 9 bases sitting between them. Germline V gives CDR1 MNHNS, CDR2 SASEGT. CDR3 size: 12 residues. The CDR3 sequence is CASIRGTYEQYF. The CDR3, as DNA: TGTGCCAGCATCAGGGGCACCTACGAGCAGTACTTC.

The CDR3 region is CASRAGQVNNEQFF. The CDR3 nucleotides read TGTGCCAGCAGGGCGGGACAGGTCAACAATGAGCAGTTCTTC. This chain links TRBV2 with TRBJ2-1, with TRBD1 matching 8 bases. Trimming removed 6 bases from V and 5 bases from J; junction bases left unmatched: 6. Per the germline V gene, CDR1 is SNHLY and CDR2 is FYNNEI. This CDR3 spans 14 amino acids. The whole variable domain, filled in from reference TRBV2 and TRBJ2-1, reads EPEVTQTPSHQVTQMGQEVILRCVPISNHLYFYWYRQILGQKVEFLVSFYNNEISEKSEIFDDQFSVERPDGSNFTLKIRSTKLEDSAMYFCASRAGQVNNEQFFGPGTRLTVL.

This CDR3 reads CASSQDRGGIRSSPLHF. CDR3 coding DNA: TGCGCCAGCAGCCAAGATCGGGGAGGCATAAGAAGTTCACCCCTCCACTTT. V gene TRBV4-3 combines with J gene TRBJ1-6; the D is unclear. V gave up 0 bases and J gave up 9 bases, with 18 bases separating them. The CDR3 is 17 residues long. Germline-derived CDR1 and CDR2 are LGHNA and YSLEER.

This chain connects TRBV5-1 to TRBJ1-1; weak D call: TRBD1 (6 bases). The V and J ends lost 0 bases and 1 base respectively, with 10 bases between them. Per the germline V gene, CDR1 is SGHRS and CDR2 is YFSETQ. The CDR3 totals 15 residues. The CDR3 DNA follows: TGCGCCAGCAGCTTGGAAGGGGGTAGGAACACTGAAGCTTTCTTT. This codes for CASSLEGGRNTEAFF.

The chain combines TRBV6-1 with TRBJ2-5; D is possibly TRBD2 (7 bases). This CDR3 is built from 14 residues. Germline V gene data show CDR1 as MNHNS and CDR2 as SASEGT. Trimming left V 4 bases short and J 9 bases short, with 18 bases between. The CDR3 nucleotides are TGTGCCAGCAGTGGCTTCCCAGGAGGGGGGGCCCAGTACTTC. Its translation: CASSGFPGGGAQYF.

The CDR3 loop reads CASSFTGTDTQYF. Here the CDR3 DNA reads TGTGCCAGCAGCTTCACGGGCACAGATACGCAGTATTTT. The chain combines TRBV7-2 with TRBJ2-3, with no clear D. Germline-derived CDR1 and CDR2 are SGHTA and FQGNSA. The CDR3 length is 13 residues. V gave up 3 bases and J gave up 1 base, with 5 bases separating them.

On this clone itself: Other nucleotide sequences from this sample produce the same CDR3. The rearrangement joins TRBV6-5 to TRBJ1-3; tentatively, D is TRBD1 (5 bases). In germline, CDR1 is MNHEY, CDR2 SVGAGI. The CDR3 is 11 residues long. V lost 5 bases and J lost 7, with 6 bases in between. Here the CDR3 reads CASSKGNTIYF. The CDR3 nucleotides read TGTGCCAGCAGTAAGGGGAACACCATATATTTT.

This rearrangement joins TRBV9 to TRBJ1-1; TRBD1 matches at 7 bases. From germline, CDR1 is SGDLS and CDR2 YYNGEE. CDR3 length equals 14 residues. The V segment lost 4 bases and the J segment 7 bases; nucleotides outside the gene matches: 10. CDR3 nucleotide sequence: TGTGCCAGCAGCCCCACAGGGGTGGGAGTTGAAGCTTTCTTT. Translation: CASSPTGVGVEAFF.

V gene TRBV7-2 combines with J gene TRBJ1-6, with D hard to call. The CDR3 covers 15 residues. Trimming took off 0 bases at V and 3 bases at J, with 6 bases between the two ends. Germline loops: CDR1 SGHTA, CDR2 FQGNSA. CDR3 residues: CASSLAQNYNSPLHF. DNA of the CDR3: TGTGCCAGCAGCTTAGCACAGAACTATAATTCACCCCTCCACTTT.

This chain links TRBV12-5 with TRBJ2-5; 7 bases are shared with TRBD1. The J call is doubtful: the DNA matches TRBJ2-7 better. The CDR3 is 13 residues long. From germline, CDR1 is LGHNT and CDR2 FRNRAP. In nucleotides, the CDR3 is TGTGCTAGTGCCTCAGGGACAGCTTACGAGCAGTACTTC. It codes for CASASGTAYEQYF.

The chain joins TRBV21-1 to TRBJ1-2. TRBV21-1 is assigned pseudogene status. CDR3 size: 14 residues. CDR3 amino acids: CASSSNLCGYGYTF. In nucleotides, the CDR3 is TGTGCCAGCAGCAGCAATTTATGCGGCTATGGCTACACCTTC.

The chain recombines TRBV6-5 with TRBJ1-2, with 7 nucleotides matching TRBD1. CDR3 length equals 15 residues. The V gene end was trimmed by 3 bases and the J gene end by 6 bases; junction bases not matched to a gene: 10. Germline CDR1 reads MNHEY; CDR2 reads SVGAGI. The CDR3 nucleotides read TGTGCCAGCAGTTATACTCCGGGACAGTGGGATGGCTACACCTTC. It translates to CASSYTPGQWDGYTF.

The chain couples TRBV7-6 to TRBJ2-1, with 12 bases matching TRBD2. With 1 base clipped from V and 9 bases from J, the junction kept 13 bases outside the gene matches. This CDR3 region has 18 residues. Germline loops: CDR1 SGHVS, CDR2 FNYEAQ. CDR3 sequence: CASSLGTSGALGGGEQFF. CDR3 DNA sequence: TGTGCCAGCAGCTTAGGGACTAGCGGGGCCTTAGGAGGGGGTGAGCAGTTCTTC.

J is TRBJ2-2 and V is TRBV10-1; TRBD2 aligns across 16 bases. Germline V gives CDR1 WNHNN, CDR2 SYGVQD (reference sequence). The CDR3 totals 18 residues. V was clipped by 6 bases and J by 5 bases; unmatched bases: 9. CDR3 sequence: CASRLGLAGGLGTGELFF. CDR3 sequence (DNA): TGCGCCAGCAGATTGGGACTAGCGGGGGGGTTGGGTACCGGGGAGCTGTTTTTT.